This entry lists 2 T cell receptor beta chains sequenced from one sample in a study of glioma-infiltrating T cells. The iRepertoire nested amplicon-rescue multiplex PCR amplified TCR alpha and beta CDR3s from RNA. TCRdb passed the multiplex PCR reads through MiXCR, listing each CDR3 protein once. The sample holds under 200,000 distinct CDR3 sequences, around 42% seen once. The source material was glioma tissue, nonneoplastic brain tissue, or PBMCs (not recorded which). These receptors came from a human donor with low-grade glioma or glioblastoma, undergoing nonglioma brain surgery, or in good health (not recorded which).

A note on this clonotype: It may be a read error: a sequence one base away is much more abundant. The CDR3 carries no conserved terminal phenylalanine or tryptophan, so it likely arises from a read error. The rearrangement links TRBV20-1 to TRBJ2-7, with 12 bases lining up with TRBD2. The V gene's germline CDR1 is DFQATT and CDR2 SNEGSKA (reference sequence). Trimming at V came to 1 base and at J to 2 bases, leaving 6 bases not matched to a gene. The CDR3 sequence is 16 residues long. The CDR3, as DNA: TGCAGTGCTAGAGTTATCGGGACTAGCGGGCCCTACGAGCAGTACCTC. Its translation: CSARVIGTSGPYEQYL.

The chain recombines TRBV10-3 with TRBJ2-3; D possibly corresponds to TRBD2 (5 bases). V was pared by 0 bases and J by 3 bases, with 10 bases between. There are 15 residues in the CDR3. Germline V gene lookup returns CDR1 ENHRY and CDR2 SYGVKD. CDR3 coding DNA: TGTGCCATCAGTGAGTCGCCGGGGAGAACAGATACGCAGTATTTT. Encoded protein: CAISESPGRTDTQYF.